The 8 T cell receptor beta chains listed next were all sequenced from one sample in a study of CD8 T cells in Susac syndrome. Reverse transcription of roughly 0.5 to 1 ug RNA was carried out with random hexamers. TCRdb re-analysed the immunoSEQ multiplex PCR reads in MiXCR, keeping a single row per CDR3 protein. This sample yields over 300,000 distinct CDR3 sequences, of which approximately 90% are seen a single time; 0.065% belongs to the top ten. Source material: CD4+ T cells from PBMCs. All receptors come from a human donor with multiple sclerosis.

This clonotype was seen just once. V usage is TRBV5-1 and J usage is TRBJ1-5, with TRBD1 matching over 9 bases. Unmatched junction bases numbered 5, after V lost 3 bases and J lost 4 bases. The germline gives CDR1 SGHRS, CDR2 YFSETQ. This CDR3 is 15 amino acids long. CDR3 nucleotide sequence: TGCGCCAGCAGCTCGGGGACAGGGTCTAATCAGCCCCAGCATTTT. Translation: CASSSGTGSNQPQHF. The full variable domain, its missing parts supplied by reference TRBV5-1 and TRBJ1-5, is KAGVTQTPRYLIKTRGQQVTLSCSPISGHRSVSWYQQTPGQGLQFLFEYFSETQRNKGNFPGRFSGRQFSNSRSEMNVSTLELGDSALYLCASSSGTGSNQPQHFGDGTRLSIL.

V usage is TRBV6-1 and J usage is TRBJ1-2; D may be TRBD1 (5 bases). The CDR3 is made up of 18 amino acids. Trimming removed 6 bases from V and 8 bases from J, with 31 bases in between. CDR1 is MNHNS and CDR2 is SASEGT in the germline V gene. CDR3 protein: CASSPNPGKGRLFEGYTF. CDR3 nucleotides: TGTGCCAGCAGCCCTAACCCCGGCAAGGGGCGACTTTTCGAGGGCTACACCTTC.

The chain joins TRBV7-9 to TRBJ2-5; D is unresolved. The CDR3 runs 11 residues. Germline V gene data show CDR1 as SEHNR and CDR2 as FQNEAQ (reference sequence). Trimming stripped 7 bases from V and 5 bases from J, with 8 bases between. CDR3 in DNA: TGTGCCAGCAAAGCAACGGAGACCCAGTACTTC. Its protein is CASKATETQYF.

This clonotype has only one observation. The rearrangement links TRBV3-1 to TRBJ2-2, with TRBD1 identical over 8 bases. The CDR3 consists of 13 residues. Per germline, CDR1 LGHDT and CDR2 YNNKEL (reference sequence). V gave up 9 bases and J gave up 1 base; unmatched junction bases: 1. The DNA of the CDR3 is TGTGCCAGTGGACAGGGGAACACCGGGGAGCTGTTTTTT. Amino acid sequence: CASGQGNTGELFF. Using reference TRBV3-1 and TRBJ2-2 for the parts outside the CDR3, the full variable domain is DTAVSQTPKYLVTQMGNDKSIKCEQNLGHDTMYWYKQDSKKFLKIMFSYNNKELIINETVPNRFSPKSPDKAHLNLHINSLELGDSAVYFCASGQGNTGELFFGEGSRLTVL.

The chain couples TRBV25-1 to TRBJ1-6, with D possibly matching TRBD1 (6 bases). Trimming pared 2 bases from V and 12 bases from J, leaving 20 bases between. CDR3 length equals 16 residues. Per germline, CDR1 MGHDK and CDR2 SYGVNS. Written as DNA, the CDR3 is TGTGCCAGCAGTGAAAGTGAACAGGGAGGTTATGGACCCCTCCACTTT. Translated: CASSESEQGGYGPLHF.

This chain connects TRBV4-2 to TRBJ2-7; D is unresolved. CDR1 LGHNA and CDR2 YNFKEQ come from the germline V gene. V was trimmed by 1 base and J by 4 bases, leaving 8 bases between them. This CDR3 is 13 amino acids long. CDR3: CASSQGTRYEQYF. The DNA for the CDR3 is TGTGCCAGCAGCCAAGGGACGCGGTACGAGCAGTACTTC.

The rearrangement links TRBV6-1 to TRBJ1-5; no definite D call. V was trimmed by 1 base and J by 0 bases, leaving 4 bases between them. CDR3 size: 14 residues. Germline-derived CDR1 and CDR2 are MNHNS and SASEGT. The CDR3: CASSEGLSNQPQHF. The CDR3 DNA reads TGTGCCAGCAGTGAAGGCCTTAGCAATCAGCCCCAGCATTTT.

The chain links TRBV6-2 or TRBV6-3 to TRBJ2-1; 10 nucleotides align to TRBD2. CDR1 MNHEY and CDR2 SVGEGT come from the germline V gene. The CDR3 spans 17 residues. Unmatched junction bases numbered 7, after V lost 0 bases and J lost 5 bases. CDR3 sequence (DNA): TGTGCCAGCAGTTACTCCTCTACTAGCGGGGTAGACAATGAGCAGTTCTTC. This codes for CASSYSSTSGVDNEQFF.